Following are 10 T cell receptor beta chains from one sample sequenced in a study of T cells expressing NK-cell markers. TCRdb reanalyzed the 5' RACE reads and collapses them to one entry per CDR3 protein, without DNA. This sample's table has 440,000 or so distinct CDR3 sequences. Source material: blood T cells: a sorted CD56 or NKG2C T cell subset, CD4+ or CD8+ T cells, or bulk PBMC T cells (not recorded which). The receptors derive from a woman aged 18 to 69 in good health.

The chain combines TRBV12-3 or TRBV12-4 with TRBJ1-1; the TCRdb D gene call, TRBD1, has no DNA to confirm it. The CDR3 length is 16 residues. This chain's CDR3 is CASSPNYRGGSTEAFF.

This sequence joins TRBV7-3 and TRBJ2-1. Germline V lookup: CDR1 SGHTA, CDR2 FQGTGA. The CDR3 length is 11 residues. The CDR3 here is CASSFSGEQFF. The variable domain in full, with the rest retrieved from reference TRBV7-3 and TRBJ2-1, is GAGVSQTPSNKVTEKGKYVELRCDPISGHTALYWYRQSLGQGPEFLIYFQGTGAADDSGLPNDRFFAVRPEGSVSTLKIQRTERGDSAVYLCASSFSGEQFFGPGTRLTVL.

The rearrangement uses TRBV7-9 and TRBJ1-1. Per the germline V gene, CDR1 is SEHNR and CDR2 is FQNEAQ (reference sequence). The CDR3 contains 15 residues. The CDR3 here is CASSERRGGGTEAFF.

This sequence joins TRBV14 and TRBJ2-7. There are 14 residues in the CDR3. Germline values: CDR1 SGHDN, CDR2 FVKESK. CDR3 sequence: CASNSKGNSYEQYF. The full variable domain, with the rest looked up from reference TRBV14 and TRBJ2-7, is EAGVTQFPSHSVIEKGQTVTLRCDPISGHDNLYWYRRVMGKEIKFLLHFVKESKQDESGMPNNRFLAERTGGTYSTLKVQPAELEDSGVYFCASNSKGNSYEQYFGPGTRLTVT.

The rearrangement uses TRBV14 and TRBJ2-7; TCRdb indicates TRBD2, and absent DNA this call remains unverified. Germline values: CDR1 SGHDN, CDR2 FVKESK. This CDR3 has 13 amino acids. CDR3 sequence: CASSQATLGEQYF.

The chain links TRBV5-8 to TRBJ2-2. This CDR3 has 13 amino acids. The V gene's germline CDR1 is SGHTS and CDR2 YDEGEE. CDR3 residues: CASSFGFTGELFF.

V is TRBV5-1 and J is TRBJ2-7; TCRdb indicates TRBD1, and absent DNA this call remains unverified. Germline values: CDR1 SGHRS, CDR2 YFSETQ. The CDR3 consists of 15 residues. CDR3 sequence reads: CASSPGWTGTDEQYF. Variable domain in full (rest from reference TRBV5-1 and TRBJ2-7): KAGVTQTPRYLIKTRGQQVTLSCSPISGHRSVSWYQQTPGQGLQFLFEYFSETQRNKGNFPGRFSGRQFSNSRSEMNVSTLELGDSALYLCASSPGWTGTDEQYFGPGTRLTVT.

The chain is built from TRBV5-1 and TRBJ2-4; with no DNA, the TCRdb D assignment of TRBD2 cannot be verified. This CDR3 has 17 amino acids. Germline V gives CDR1 SGHRS, CDR2 YFSETQ. CDR3 protein: CASSLVVSGLAKNIQYF.

The CDR3 spells CSARDPIGSSTDTQYF. The rearrangement joins TRBV20-1 to TRBJ2-3; TCRdb returns TRBD2, unconfirmable since there is no DNA. This CDR3 is built from 16 residues. The germline V gene has CDR1 DFQATT and CDR2 SNEGSKA (reference sequence).

The chain combines TRBV5-1 with TRBJ1-2; the TRBD1 assignment by TCRdb is unverifiable without DNA. This CDR3 contains 13 residues. From germline, CDR1 is SGHRS and CDR2 YFSETQ. CDR3: CASSPWTGQGYTF.